This T cell receptor beta chain was documented in a study of early T cells in non-severe SARS-CoV-2 infection. Unique molecular identifiers were affixed to single, distinct cDNA molecules. Each CDR3 protein gets one entry after TCRdb re-called the 5' RACE reads with MiXCR. The sample has approximately 37,000 distinct CDR3 sequences, over 3.5% seen once. On this clonotype itself: A single base separates this from a much larger clone, so it may be a read error.

The clonotype originates from an adult who was a healthcare worker with PCR-confirmed SARS-CoV-2 infection or an uninfected control (not recorded which). Specimen: whole blood.

The DNA of the CDR3 is TGTGCCAGCAGCTTATTAGCCGGGACAGCGAACCACGAGCAGAACTTC. This gives the protein CASSLLAGTANHEQNF. The chain couples TRBV7-9 to TRBJ2-7; 7 nucleotides agree with TRBD1. The CDR3 consists of 16 residues. The germline gives CDR1 SEHNR, CDR2 FQNEAQ (reference sequence).